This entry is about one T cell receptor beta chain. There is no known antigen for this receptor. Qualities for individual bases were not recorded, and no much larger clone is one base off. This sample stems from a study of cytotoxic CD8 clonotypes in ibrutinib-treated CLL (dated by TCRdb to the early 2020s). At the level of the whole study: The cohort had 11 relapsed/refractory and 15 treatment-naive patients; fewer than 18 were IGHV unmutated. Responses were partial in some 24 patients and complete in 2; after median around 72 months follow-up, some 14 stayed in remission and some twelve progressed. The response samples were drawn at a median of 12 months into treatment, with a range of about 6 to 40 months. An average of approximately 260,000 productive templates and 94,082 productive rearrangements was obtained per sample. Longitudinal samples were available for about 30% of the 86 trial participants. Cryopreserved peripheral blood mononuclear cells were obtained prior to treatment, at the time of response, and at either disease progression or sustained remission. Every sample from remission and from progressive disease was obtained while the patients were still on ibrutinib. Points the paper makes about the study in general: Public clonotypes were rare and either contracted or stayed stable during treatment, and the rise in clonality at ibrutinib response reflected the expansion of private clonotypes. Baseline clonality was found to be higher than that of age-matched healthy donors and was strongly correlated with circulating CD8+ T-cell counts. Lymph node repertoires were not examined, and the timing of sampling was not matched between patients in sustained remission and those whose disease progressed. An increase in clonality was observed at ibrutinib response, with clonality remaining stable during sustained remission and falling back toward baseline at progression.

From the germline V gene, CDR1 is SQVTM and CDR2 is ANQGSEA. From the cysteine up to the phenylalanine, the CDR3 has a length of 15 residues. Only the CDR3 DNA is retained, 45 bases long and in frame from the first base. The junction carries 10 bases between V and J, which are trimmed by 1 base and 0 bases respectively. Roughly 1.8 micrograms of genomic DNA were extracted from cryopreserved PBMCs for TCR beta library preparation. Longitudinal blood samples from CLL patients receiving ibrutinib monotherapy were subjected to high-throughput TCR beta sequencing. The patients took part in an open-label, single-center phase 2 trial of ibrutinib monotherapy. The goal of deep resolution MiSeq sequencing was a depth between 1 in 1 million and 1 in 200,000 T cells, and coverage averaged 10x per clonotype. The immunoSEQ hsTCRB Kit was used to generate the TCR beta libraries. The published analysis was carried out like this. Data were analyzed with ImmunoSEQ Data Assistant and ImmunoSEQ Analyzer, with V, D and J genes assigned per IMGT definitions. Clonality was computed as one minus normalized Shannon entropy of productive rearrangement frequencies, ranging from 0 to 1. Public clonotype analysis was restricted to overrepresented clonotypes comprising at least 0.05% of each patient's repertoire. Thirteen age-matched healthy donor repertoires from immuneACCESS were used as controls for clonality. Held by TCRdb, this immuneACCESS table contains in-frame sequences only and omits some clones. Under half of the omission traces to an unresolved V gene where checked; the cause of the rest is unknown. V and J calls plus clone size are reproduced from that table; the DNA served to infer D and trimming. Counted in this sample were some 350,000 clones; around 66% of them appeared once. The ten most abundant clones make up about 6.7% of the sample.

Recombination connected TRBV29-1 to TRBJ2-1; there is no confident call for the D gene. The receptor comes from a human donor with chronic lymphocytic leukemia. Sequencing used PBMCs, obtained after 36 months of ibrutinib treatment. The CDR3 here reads CSVEGMESSYNEQFF. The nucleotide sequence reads TGCAGCGTTGAAGGAATGGAGAGCTCCTACAATGAGCAGTTCTTC.